This TCR beta chain was observed in a study of OX40 agonist ivuxolimab in advanced cancers. Regarding the study as a whole: Mean expanded clone counts were higher in CD8+ than CD4+ T cells.

Turning to this clone: Its antigen is unknown.

This CDR3 has 23 amino acids. Trimming shortened V by 4 bases and J by 0 bases, and 35 bases separated the two germline ends. Germline V CDR1 and CDR2: KGHSH, LQKENI. Here immunoSEQ multiplex PCR was the method, and the copy in TCRdb shows in-frame clones only, minus some. Here the sample spans 70,000 to 75,000 clones, around 88% being singletons. This specimen was CD4+ or CD8+ T cells sorted from blood, taken in a trial of the OX40 agonist ivuxolimab. The gene calls are TRBV18 and TRBJ2-3, with D possibly matching TRBD1 (6 bases). This sequence was found in an adult with an advanced solid tumor such as melanoma, head and neck, liver or kidney cancer. CDR3 protein: CASSRFWTDQKLNHISSTDTQYF. The CDR3 DNA reads TGTGCCAGCTCACGGTTTTGGACAGATCAAAAACTGAACCATATTTCTAGCACAGATACGCAGTATTTT.